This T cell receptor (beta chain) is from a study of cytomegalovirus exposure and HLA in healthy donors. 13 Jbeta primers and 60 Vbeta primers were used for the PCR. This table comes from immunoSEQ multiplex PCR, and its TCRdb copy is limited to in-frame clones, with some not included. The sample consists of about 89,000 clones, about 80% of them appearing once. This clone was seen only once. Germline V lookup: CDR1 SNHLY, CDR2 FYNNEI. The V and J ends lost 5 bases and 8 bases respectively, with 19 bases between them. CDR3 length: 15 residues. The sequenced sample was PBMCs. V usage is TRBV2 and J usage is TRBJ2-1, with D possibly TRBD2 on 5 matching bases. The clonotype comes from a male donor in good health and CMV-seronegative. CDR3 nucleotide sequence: TGTGCCAGCAGTAGCCACTGGACTGACGGCCATGAGCAGTTCTTC. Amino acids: CASSSHWTDGHEQFF.